Sequencing of this TCR beta chain was carried out in a study of T cells expressing NK-cell markers. Germline CDR1 DFQATT, CDR2 SNEGSKA (reference sequence). The CDR3 is made up of 15 amino acids. Reanalyzing the 5' RACE reads, TCRdb keeps one entry per CDR3 protein, without DNA. This sample contains around 100,000 distinct CDR3 sequences. This chain uses TRBV20-1 with TRBJ2-4; TCRdb outputs TRBD2, but without DNA this stays unchecked. This receptor was identified in a woman between 18 and 69 years old in good health. The sample comprised blood T cells: a sorted CD56 or NKG2C T cell subset, CD4+ or CD8+ T cells, or bulk PBMC T cells (not recorded which). This CDR3 is CSAPAVSLAKNIQYF.